This T cell receptor beta chain was identified in a study of blood T cell repertoires in COVID-19. Study at large: Researchers got acute and convalescent COVID-19 samples from the United States, Italy and Spain. Sample material is recorded as cDNA or gDNA derived from T cells, B-cell-depleted T cells, or PBMCs.

Seattle cases were enrolled at active infection and followed longitudinally. The repertoire was sequenced with immunoSEQ multiplex PCR; TCRdb's copy has only in-frame clones and lacks some. The sample contains around 160,000 clones, roughly nine tenths of which appear only once. In regard to this clone: The sample carries other DNA sequences with the same CDR3.

Germline V gene sequence: CDR1 MRHNA, CDR2 SNTAGT. Germline trimming cut 4 bases from V and 7 bases from J; bases unmatched to any gene: 7. The CDR3 covers 15 residues. The rearrangement links TRBV6-4 to TRBJ2-1, with 10 bases matching TRBD2. Sample: peripheral blood. The TCR sequence derives from a man younger than 30 with COVID-19, enrolled during active disease. CDR3 sequence reads: CASSGSLAGANEQFF. CDR3 nucleotides: TGTGCCAGCAGTGGGTCGCTAGCGGGGGCAAATGAGCAGTTCTTC.